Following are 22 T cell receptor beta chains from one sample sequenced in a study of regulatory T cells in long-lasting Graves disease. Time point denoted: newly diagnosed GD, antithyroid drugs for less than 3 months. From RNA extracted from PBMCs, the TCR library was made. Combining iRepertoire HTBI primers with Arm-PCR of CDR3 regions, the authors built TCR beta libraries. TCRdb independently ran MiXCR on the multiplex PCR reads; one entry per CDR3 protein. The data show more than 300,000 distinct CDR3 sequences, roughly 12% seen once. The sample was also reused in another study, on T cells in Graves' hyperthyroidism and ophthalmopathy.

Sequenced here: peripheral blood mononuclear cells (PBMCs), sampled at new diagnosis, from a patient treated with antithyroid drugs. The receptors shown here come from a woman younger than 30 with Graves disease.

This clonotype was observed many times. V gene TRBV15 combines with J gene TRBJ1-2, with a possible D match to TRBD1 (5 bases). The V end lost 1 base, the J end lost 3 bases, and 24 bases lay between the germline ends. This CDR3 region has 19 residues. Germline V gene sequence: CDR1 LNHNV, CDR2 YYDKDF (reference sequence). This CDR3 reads CATSRAPRRGTPSHYGYTF. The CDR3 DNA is TGTGCCACCAGCAGAGCCCCCCGAAGAGGGACCCCTTCCCACTATGGCTACACCTTC.

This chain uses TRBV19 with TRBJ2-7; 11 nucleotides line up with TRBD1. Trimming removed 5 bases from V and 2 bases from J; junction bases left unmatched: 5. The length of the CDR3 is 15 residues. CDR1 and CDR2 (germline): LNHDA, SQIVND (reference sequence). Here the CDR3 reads CASSWGTGGTYEQYF. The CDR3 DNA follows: TGTGCCAGTAGTTGGGGGACAGGGGGTACCTACGAGCAGTACTTC.

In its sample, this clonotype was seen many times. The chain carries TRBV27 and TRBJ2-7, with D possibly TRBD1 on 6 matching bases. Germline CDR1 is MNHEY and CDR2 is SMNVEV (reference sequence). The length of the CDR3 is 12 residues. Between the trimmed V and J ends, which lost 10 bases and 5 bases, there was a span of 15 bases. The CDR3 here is CATSEQGDEQYF. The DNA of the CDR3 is TGTGCCACATCTGAACAGGGCGACGAGCAGTACTTC.

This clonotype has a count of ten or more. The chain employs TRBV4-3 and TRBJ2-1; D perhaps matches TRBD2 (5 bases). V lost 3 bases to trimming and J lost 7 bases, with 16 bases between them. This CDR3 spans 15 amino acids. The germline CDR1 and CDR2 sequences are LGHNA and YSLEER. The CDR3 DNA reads TGCGCCAGCAGCCACCTACTAGGAACGGGGAATGAGCAGTTCTTC. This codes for CASSHLLGTGNEQFF.

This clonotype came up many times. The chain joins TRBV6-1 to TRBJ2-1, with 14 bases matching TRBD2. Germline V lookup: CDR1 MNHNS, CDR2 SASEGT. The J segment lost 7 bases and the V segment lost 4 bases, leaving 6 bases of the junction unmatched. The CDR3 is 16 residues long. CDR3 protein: CASSARLAGGPNEQFF. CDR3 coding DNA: TGTGCCAGCAGTGCCCGACTAGCGGGGGGGCCAAATGAGCAGTTCTTC.

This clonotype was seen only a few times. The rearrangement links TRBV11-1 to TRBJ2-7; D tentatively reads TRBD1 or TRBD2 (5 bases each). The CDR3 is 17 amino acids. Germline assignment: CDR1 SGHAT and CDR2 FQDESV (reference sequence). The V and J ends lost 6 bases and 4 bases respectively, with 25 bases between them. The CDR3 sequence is CASSLNSGTEGGYEQYF. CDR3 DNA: TGTGCCAGCAGTTTAAACTCCGGGACGGAAGGAGGATACGAGCAGTACTTC. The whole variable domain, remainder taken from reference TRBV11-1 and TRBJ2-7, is EAEVAQSPRYKITEKSQAVAFWCDPISGHATLYWYRQILGQGPELLVQFQDESVVDDSQLPKDRFSAERLKGVDSTLKIQPAELGDSAMYLCASSLNSGTEGGYEQYFGPGTRLTVT.

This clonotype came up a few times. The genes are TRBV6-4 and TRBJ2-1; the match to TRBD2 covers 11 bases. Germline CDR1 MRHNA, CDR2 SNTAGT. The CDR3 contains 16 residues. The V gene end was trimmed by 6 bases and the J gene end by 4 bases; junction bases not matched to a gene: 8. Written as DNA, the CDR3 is TGTGCCAGCAGCGTAGGGACTAGCGGACCATACAATGAGCAGTTCTTC. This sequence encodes CASSVGTSGPYNEQFF.

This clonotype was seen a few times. The CDR3 nucleotides read TGCAGTGCTAGTGACAGCTCTGGGGCCAACGTCCTGACTTTC. Protein sequence: CSASDSSGANVLTF. The gene calls are TRBV20-1 and TRBJ2-6, with D possibly matching TRBD1 (5 bases). CDR1 and CDR2 (germline): DFQATT, SNEGSKA (reference sequence). The CDR3 sequence is 14 residues long. Trimming removed 3 bases at V and 0 bases at J, with 6 bases between.

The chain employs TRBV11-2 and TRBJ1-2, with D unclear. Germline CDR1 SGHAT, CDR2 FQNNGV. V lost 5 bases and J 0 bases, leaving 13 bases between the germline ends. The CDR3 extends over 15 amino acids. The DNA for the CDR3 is TGTGCCAGCAGCCCATACAGAAGCTCTAACTATGGCTACACCTTC. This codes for CASSPYRSSNYGYTF.

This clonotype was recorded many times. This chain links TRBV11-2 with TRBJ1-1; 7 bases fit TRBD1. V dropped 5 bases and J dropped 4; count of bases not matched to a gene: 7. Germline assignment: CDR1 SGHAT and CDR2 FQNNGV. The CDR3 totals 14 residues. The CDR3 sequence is CASSPVAGGTEAFF. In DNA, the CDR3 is TGTGCCAGCAGCCCCGTGGCAGGGGGCACTGAAGCTTTCTTT. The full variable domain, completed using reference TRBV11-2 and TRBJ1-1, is EAGVAQSPRYKIIEKRQSVAFWCNPISGHATLYWYQQILGQGPKLLIQFQNNGVVDDSQLPKDRFSAERLKGVDSTLKIQPAKLEDSAVYLCASSPVAGGTEAFFGQGTRLTVV.

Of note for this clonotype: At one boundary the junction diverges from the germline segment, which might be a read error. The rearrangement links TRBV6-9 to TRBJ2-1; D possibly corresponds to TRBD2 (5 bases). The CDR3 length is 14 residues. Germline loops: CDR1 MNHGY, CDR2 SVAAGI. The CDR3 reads CASSYASSYSEQFF. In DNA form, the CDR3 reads TGTGCCAGCAGTTATGCTAGCTCCTACAGTGAGCAGTTCTTC.

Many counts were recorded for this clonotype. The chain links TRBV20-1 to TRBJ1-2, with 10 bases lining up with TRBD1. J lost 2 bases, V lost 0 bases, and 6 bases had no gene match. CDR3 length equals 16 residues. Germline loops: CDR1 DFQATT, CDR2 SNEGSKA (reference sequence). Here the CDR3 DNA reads TGCAGTGCTAGAGATAAGGGACAGGGGATAAACTATGGCTACACCTTC. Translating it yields CSARDKGQGINYGYTF.

CDR3 DNA: TGTGCCAGCGGGGGGGTAGTTTTGGGCAATGAGCAGTTCTTC. Translation: CASGGVVLGNEQFF. The chain combines TRBV25-1 with TRBJ2-1; TRBD2 agrees at 7 bases. Germline CDR1 MGHDK, CDR2 SYGVNS. The trim removed 8 bases at V and 6 bases at J, leaving 10 bases unmatched. CDR3 size: 14 residues. The variable domain in full, with the rest retrieved from reference TRBV25-1 and TRBJ2-1, is EADIYQTPRYLVIGTGKKITLECSQTMGHDKMYWYQQDPGMELHLIHYSYGVNSTEKGDLSSESTVSRIRTEHFPLTLESARPSHTSQYLCASGGVVLGNEQFFGPGTRLTVL.

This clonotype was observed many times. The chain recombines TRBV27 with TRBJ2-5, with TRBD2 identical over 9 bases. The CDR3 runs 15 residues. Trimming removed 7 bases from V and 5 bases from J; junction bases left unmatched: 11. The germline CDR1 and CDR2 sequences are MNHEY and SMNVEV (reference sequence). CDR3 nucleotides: TGTGCCAGCACCGGGCGAGCGGGAGGTTTGGAGACCCAGTACTTC. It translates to CASTGRAGGLETQYF.

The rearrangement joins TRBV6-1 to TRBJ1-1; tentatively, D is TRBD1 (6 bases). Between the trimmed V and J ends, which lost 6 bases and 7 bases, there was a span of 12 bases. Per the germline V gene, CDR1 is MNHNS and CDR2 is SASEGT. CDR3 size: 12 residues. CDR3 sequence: CASRRGGNEAFF. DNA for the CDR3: TGTGCCAGCAGGCGGGGGGGCAATGAAGCTTTCTTT.

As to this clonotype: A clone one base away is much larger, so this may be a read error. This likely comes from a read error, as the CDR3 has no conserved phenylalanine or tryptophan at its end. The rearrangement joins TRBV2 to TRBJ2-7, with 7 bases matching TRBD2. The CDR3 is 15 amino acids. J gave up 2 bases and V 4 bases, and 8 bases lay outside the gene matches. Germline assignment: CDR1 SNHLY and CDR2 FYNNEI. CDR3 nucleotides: TGTGCCAGCAGTGGTCGGCGGGAGTCTCCCTACGAGCAGTACCTC. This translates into CASSGRRESPYEQYL.

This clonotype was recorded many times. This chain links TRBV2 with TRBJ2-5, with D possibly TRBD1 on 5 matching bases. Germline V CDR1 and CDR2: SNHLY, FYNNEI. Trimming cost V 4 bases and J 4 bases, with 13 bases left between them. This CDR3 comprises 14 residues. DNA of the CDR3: TGTGCCAGCAGTGGACAGCTAGGCCTAGAGACCCAGTACTTC. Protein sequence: CASSGQLGLETQYF.

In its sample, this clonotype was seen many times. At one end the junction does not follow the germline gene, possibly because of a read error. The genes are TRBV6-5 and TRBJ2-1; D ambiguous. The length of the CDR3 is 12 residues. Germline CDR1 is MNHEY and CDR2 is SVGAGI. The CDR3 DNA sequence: TGTGCCAGCAGTTACTCCTACACTGAGCAGTTCTTC. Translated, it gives CASSYSYTEQFF.

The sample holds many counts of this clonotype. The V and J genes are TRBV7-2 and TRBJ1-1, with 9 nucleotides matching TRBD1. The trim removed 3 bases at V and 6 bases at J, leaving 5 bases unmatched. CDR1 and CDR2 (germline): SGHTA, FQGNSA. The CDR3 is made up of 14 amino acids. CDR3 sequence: CASSFGGQGPEAFF. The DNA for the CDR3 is TGTGCCAGCAGCTTTGGAGGACAGGGGCCTGAAGCTTTCTTT.

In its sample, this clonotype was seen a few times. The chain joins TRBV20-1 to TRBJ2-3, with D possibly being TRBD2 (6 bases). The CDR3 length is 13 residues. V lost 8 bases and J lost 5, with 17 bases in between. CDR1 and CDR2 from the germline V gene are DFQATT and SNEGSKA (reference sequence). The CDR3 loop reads CSFGGRQGDTQYF. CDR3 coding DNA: TGCAGTTTCGGAGGGCGGCAGGGAGATACGCAGTATTTT.

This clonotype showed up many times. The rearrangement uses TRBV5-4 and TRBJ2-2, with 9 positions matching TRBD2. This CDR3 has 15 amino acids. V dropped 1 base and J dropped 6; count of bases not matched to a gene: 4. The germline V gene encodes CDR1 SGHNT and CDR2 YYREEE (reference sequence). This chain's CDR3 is CASSLRLAGSGELFF. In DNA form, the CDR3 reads TGTGCCAGCAGCTTGCGGCTAGCGGGATCCGGGGAGCTGTTTTTT.

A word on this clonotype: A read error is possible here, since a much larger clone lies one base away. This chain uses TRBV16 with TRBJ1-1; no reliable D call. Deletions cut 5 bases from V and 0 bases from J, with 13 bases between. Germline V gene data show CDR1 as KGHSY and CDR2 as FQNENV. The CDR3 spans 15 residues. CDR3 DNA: TGTGCCAGCAGCGAGGCAAGATTCATGAACACTGAAGCTTTCTTT. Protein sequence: CASSEARFMNTEAFF.